The sequence of this T cell receptor (beta chain) was determined in a study of T-cell memory formation after mild COVID-19. Study-level background: Most TCR clusters belonged to a single donor.

In the case of this clonotype: Its target is not known.

Study-wide results and caveats: Second-wave clones with a day 37 peak had unconfirmed SARS-CoV-2 specificity. Clones which contracted sat mainly in CM and EM if CD4+, and in EMRA if CD8+.

Trimming removed 6 bases from V and 5 bases from J, with 13 bases in between. Germline lookup yields CDR1 SNHLY and CDR2 FYNNEI. This CDR3 comprises 14 residues. TCR alpha and TCR beta cDNA libraries carrying sample barcodes and UMIs were produced by 5'RACE using constant-segment primers. TCRdb processed the 5' RACE reads anew with MiXCR; each CDR3 protein has one entry. Of 300,000 to 400,000 distinct CDR3 sequences in the sample, approximately 15% were seen once. The origin of this receptor is a man between 18 and 35 years old who had mild COVID-19 (a few samples of this study predate the infection). Cell type and time point are not known. Input material: PBMCs or a T cell subset sorted from them (not recorded which). This chain joins TRBV2 and TRBJ1-4; no firm D call. The DNA of the CDR3 is TGTGCCAGCAGCTACACCTATGCCAATGAAAAACTGTTTTTT. This codes for CASSYTYANEKLFF.